This TCR beta chain is drawn from a study of blood T cell repertoires in COVID-19. Study in general: COVID-19 samples, acute and convalescent, were from the United States, Italy and Spain. The analysed material was cDNA or gDNA that came from T cells, B-cell-depleted T cells, or PBMCs.

Per the study methods: Amplification of reference gene primers was used by the study to estimate nucleated cell counts. Sequenced by immunoSEQ multiplex PCR; TCRdb stores in-frame clones only, minus some. The D gene and trimming were derived from the DNA, and the V and J assignments and clone size from that table. The data contain about 270,000 clones, about 86% of them seen just once; the ten biggest clones take up about 3.2%. The CDR3 is 11 amino acids. Germline V gene data show CDR1 as MNHEY and CDR2 as SVGAGI. In its sample, this clone was seen many times. The sequence derives from a woman in her sixties with active or convalescent COVID-19. Sequencing was done on a sample of peripheral blood. This chain uses TRBV6-5 with TRBJ1-2; D perhaps matches TRBD1 (5 bases). The CDR3 DNA sequence: TGTGCGAGCCAGGGAGGGACTGGCTACACCTTC. This codes for CASQGGTGYTF.